The source of this T cell receptor (beta chain) is a study of Ad26.COV2.S vaccination and SARS-CoV-2 variants. Study details: The vaccine Ad26.COV2.S was put into the muscle once, or twice with 56 days between.

Clones were sequenced by immunoSEQ multiplex PCR, and TCRdb holds only the in-frame ones, with some missing. The repertoire includes about 390,000 clones, 88% of them detected once, and 3.5% sits in the top ten. Indicated treatment: roughly 20 received Ad26.COV2.S at low or high dose, single or two shots; about 5 received placebo; per-sample allocation not given. Day 63 following the first vaccine or placebo injection was when the samples were taken. Per germline, CDR1 SGHAT and CDR2 FQNNGV. The CDR3 has 14 residues. J was trimmed by 9 bases and V by 4 bases; bases with no gene match: 9. This clonotype originated in a person between 18 and 59 years old who received the Ad26.COV2.S COVID-19 vaccine or a placebo. This chain links TRBV11-2 with TRBJ2-1, with 7 bases aligning to TRBD2. Sequenced material: peripheral blood, taken in a trial of Ad26.COV2.S vaccine versus placebo. As DNA, the CDR3 is TGTGCCAGCAGCTATCAGGGAGGGTGGAGTGAGCAGTTCTTC. It is translated as CASSYQGGWSEQFF.